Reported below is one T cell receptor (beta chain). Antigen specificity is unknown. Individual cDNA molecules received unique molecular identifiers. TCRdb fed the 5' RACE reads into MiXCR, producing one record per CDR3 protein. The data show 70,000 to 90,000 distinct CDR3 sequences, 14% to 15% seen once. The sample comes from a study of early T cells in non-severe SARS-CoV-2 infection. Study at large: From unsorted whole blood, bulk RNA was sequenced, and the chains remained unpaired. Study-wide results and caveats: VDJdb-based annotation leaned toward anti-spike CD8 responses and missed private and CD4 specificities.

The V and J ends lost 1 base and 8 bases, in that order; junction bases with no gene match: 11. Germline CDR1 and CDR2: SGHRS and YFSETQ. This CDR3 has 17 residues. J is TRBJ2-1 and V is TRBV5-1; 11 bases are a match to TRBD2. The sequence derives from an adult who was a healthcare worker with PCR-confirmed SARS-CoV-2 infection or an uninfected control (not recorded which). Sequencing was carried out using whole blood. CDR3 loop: CASSLPNELAGGDEQFF. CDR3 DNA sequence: TGCGCCAGCAGCTTGCCGAACGAGCTAGCGGGAGGAGATGAGCAGTTCTTC.